The 21 T cell receptor beta chains presented below share a single source sample, sequenced in a study of molecular identifiers for immune sequencing clone quantification. TCRdb reanalysed the PCR reads using MiXCR and keeps one entry per CDR3 protein. The data show 85,000 to 100,000 distinct CDR3 sequences, with 21% seen just once and approximately 1.1% held by the top ten. What was sequenced was naive CD8+ T cells from blood, with Jurkat cell RNA spiked in. Subset: FACS-sorted CD8+CD4-CCR7+CD45RA+ naive T cells. Every receptor here comes from a human donor in good health. Some libraries in this study had Jurkat cell RNA spiked in.

Comment on this clonotype: Its ends do not fully match the called genes, so a read error is possible. The genes are TRBV6-5 and TRBJ1-6, with D unresolved. This CDR3 is built from 15 residues. Germline V lookup: CDR1 MNHEY, CDR2 SVGAGI. CDR3 sequence: CDSSPISSYNSPLHF. The CDR3 DNA follows: TGTGACAGCAGCCCAATTAGCTCCTATAATTCACCCCTCCACTTT.

This clonotype is a singleton in its sample. This chain joins TRBV29-1 and TRBJ2-1; D could derive from TRBD1 or TRBD2 (5 bases each). CDR3 length equals 15 residues. Trimming removed 5 bases at V and 4 bases at J, with 18 bases between. Germline-derived CDR1 and CDR2 are SQVTM and ANQGSEA. CDR3 in amino acids: CSVRGWGYNYNEQFF. CDR3 DNA: TGCAGCGTTCGAGGGTGGGGCTACAATTACAATGAGCAGTTCTTC.

This clonotype has at least ten counts. J is TRBJ2-2 and V is TRBV29-1; tentatively, D is TRBD2 (6 bases). Germline values: CDR1 SQVTM, CDR2 ANQGSEA. Trimming removed 1 base at V and 0 bases at J, with 6 bases between. This CDR3 contains 14 residues. The CDR3 region is CSVEAGANTGELFF. CDR3 bases: TGCAGCGTTGAAGCGGGAGCGAACACCGGGGAGCTGTTTTTT.

This clonotype showed up just a few times. The CDR3 region is CASSDPGTGYNEQFF. As DNA, the CDR3 is TGTGCCAGCAGTGACCCCGGGACAGGTTACAATGAGCAGTTCTTC. The chain carries TRBV2 and TRBJ2-1, with TRBD1 matching over 8 bases. Germline V gene lookup returns CDR1 SNHLY and CDR2 FYNNEI. CDR3 length equals 15 residues. The V segment lost 3 bases and the J segment 4 bases; nucleotides outside the gene matches: 5.

This clonotype showed up many times. J is TRBJ2-3 and V is TRBV4-1, with a possible D match to TRBD2 (5 bases). Germline values: CDR1 MGHRA, CDR2 YSYEKL. CDR3 size: 15 residues. V shed 0 bases and J shed 2 bases, with 9 bases lying between them. Here the CDR3 reads CASSQDPADTDTQYF. CDR3 DNA: TGCGCCAGCAGCCAAGATCCAGCGGACACAGATACGCAGTATTTT.

Remarks on this clonotype: This may be a read error: a much more frequent sequence differs by one nucleotide. The chain links TRBV20-1 to TRBJ1-5, with D unresolved. The CDR3 is 14 residues long. V lost 0 bases and J lost 6, with 12 bases in between. Germline-derived CDR1 and CDR2 are DFQATT and SNEGSKA (reference sequence). This CDR3 is CSARDSEWGQPQHF. The DNA for the CDR3 is TGCAGTGCTAGAGATTCGGAGTGGGGTCAGCCCCAGCATTTT.

CDR3 DNA: TGTGCCAGCAGCCCCCCCAACCGAAGCAATGAGCAGTTCTTC. This encodes CASSPPNRSNEQFF. The V call is TRBV11-2, the J call TRBJ2-1; D unclear. The CDR3 loop spans 14 amino acids. V lost 5 bases and J 6 bases, leaving 14 bases between the germline ends. Germline CDR1 reads SGHAT; CDR2 reads FQNNGV.

The chain joins TRBV21-1 to TRBJ1-1. TRBV21-1 has pseudogene status. The CDR3 is made up of 14 amino acids. This CDR3 is CARIRDPSNTEAFF. For the CDR3, the DNA is TGTGCCAGAATAAGGGACCCTTCCAACACTGAAGCTTTCTTT.

This clonotype has more than one count but fewer than ten. V gene TRBV12-3 or TRBV12-4 combines with J gene TRBJ2-7, with D uncertain. The CDR3 extends over 13 amino acids. Trimming stripped 4 bases from V and 0 bases from J, with 7 bases between. The CDR3 spells CASSSDLSYEQYF. CDR3 nucleotide sequence: TGTGCCAGCAGTTCAGACCTCTCCTACGAGCAGTACTTC.

This clonotype was seen only once. A read error may be the cause here, since a much bigger clone is one base away. The rearrangement links TRBV21-1 to TRBJ2-3; the table's TRBD1 call for D was not verified on the DNA. TRBV21-1 counts as a pseudogene. The CDR3 runs 15 residues. The CDR3 DNA sequence: TGTGCCAGCAAACGCGGGGCAGGGGGCGTTGATACGCAGTATTTT. Protein product: CASKRGAGGVDTQYF.

As concerns this clonotype: One end of the junction fails to match germline, which may point to a read error. The chain is built from TRBV6-5 and TRBJ2-7; 10 positions agree with TRBD1. Germline V gene lookup returns CDR1 MNHEY and CDR2 SVGAGI. This CDR3 contains 16 residues. The CDR3 is CANSHPWDRGSYEQYF. In nucleotides, the CDR3 is TGTGCCAACAGTCACCCCTGGGACAGGGGCTCCTACGAGCAGTACTTC.

In this sample, this clonotype turned up many times. The chain uses TRBV2 and TRBJ1-1, with a tentative D call TRBD1 (5 bases). CDR1 and CDR2 from the germline V gene are SNHLY and FYNNEI. V was clipped by 8 bases and J by 3 bases, with 13 bases between them. This CDR3 spans 13 amino acids. The CDR3 reads CASRGGFDTEAFF. The CDR3 bases are TGTGCCAGCCGGGGGGGGTTCGACACTGAAGCTTTCTTT.

This clonotype was counted many times. This chain joins TRBV19 and TRBJ2-6; the D is unclear. The CDR3 is made up of 18 amino acids. The ends were cut back, 1 base at V and 1 base at J, with 14 bases in the middle. CDR1 LNHDA and CDR2 SQIVND come from the germline V gene (reference sequence). CDR3 region: CASSIVPVQSSGANVLTF. CDR3 sequence (DNA): TGTGCCAGTAGTATAGTCCCCGTCCAGTCGTCTGGGGCCAACGTCCTGACTTTC.

The table lists this clonotype with a few counts. The genes are TRBV25-1 and TRBJ2-7, with TRBD2 matching 13 bases. The CDR3 contains 16 residues. J was trimmed by 0 bases and V by 4 bases; bases with no gene match: 3. Germline lookup yields CDR1 MGHDK and CDR2 SYGVNS. The CDR3 DNA sequence: TGTGCCAGCAGTGTGGGACTAGCGGGAAACTCCTACGAGCAGTACTTC. Translated: CASSVGLAGNSYEQYF.

To note about this clonotype: This may come from a read error, since a much larger clone is one base off. The V gene is TRBV3-1, the J gene TRBJ2-1; D not resolved. CDR3 length: 16 amino acids. The germline CDR1 and CDR2 sequences are LGHDT and YNNKEL (reference sequence). DNA for the CDR3: TGTGCCAGCAGCCAAGGGGTGAGCATCTCCCACAATGAGCAGTTCTTC. It translates to CASSQGVSISHNEQFF.

This clonotype was seen ten or more times. The V gene is TRBV19, the J gene TRBJ1-1; 7 bases fit TRBD1. Germline V CDR1 and CDR2: LNHDA, SQIVND (reference sequence). The CDR3 loop spans 15 amino acids. The junction had 7 bases not matched to a gene; V was cut back by 4 bases and J by 2 bases. The CDR3 protein is CASSTTGTDNTEAFF. CDR3 bases: TGTGCCAGTAGTACCACCGGGACAGATAACACTGAAGCTTTCTTT.

To note about this clonotype: A much larger clone sits a single nucleotide away, making a read error possible. The V and J genes are TRBV3-1 and TRBJ1-1; D gene unclear. The CDR3 sequence is 13 residues long. The germline CDR1 and CDR2 sequences are LGHDT and YNNKEL (reference sequence). The CDR3, as DNA: TGTGCCAGCAGCCAAGACGGTTTAACTGGAGCTTTCTTT. As protein: CASSQDGLTGAFF.

The chain links TRBV4-3 to TRBJ2-5; 8 positions match TRBD2. V trimming: 0 bases; J trimming: 5 bases; junction bases outside the gene matches: 5. Per germline, CDR1 LGHNA and CDR2 YSLEER. The CDR3 is made up of 15 amino acids. The CDR3 is CASSQDRTSWETQYF. DNA for the CDR3: TGCGCCAGCAGCCAAGATCGGACTAGCTGGGAGACCCAGTACTTC.

This clonotype has a handful of counts. The rearrangement joins TRBV7-9 to TRBJ2-2; a possible D gene is TRBD2 (6 bases). V was clipped by 5 bases and J by 3 bases, with 10 bases between them. This CDR3 comprises 14 residues. The V gene's germline CDR1 is SEHNR and CDR2 FQNEAQ (reference sequence). CDR3 DNA sequence: TGTGCCAGCAGCAGGACTACAGACACCGGGGAGCTGTTTTTT. It specifies CASSRTTDTGELFF.

The CDR3 DNA reads as TGTGCCAGCAACGTAGCGGGGGGCGTTGGGAATGAGCAGTTCTTC. Residues: CASNVAGGVGNEQFF. The chain is built from TRBV6-6 and TRBJ2-1; 10 bases map to TRBD2. CDR1 and CDR2 (germline): MNHNY, SVGAGI (reference sequence). This CDR3 contains 15 residues. J was trimmed by 7 bases and V by 7 bases; bases with no gene match: 10.

This clonotype was detected ten times or more. The V gene is TRBV7-9, the J gene TRBJ2-1; D is ambiguous. V shed 4 bases and J shed 8 bases, with 18 bases lying between them. The CDR3 contains 15 residues. In germline, CDR1 is SEHNR, CDR2 FQNEAQ (reference sequence). CDR3 in amino acids: CASSSRAGDVDEQFF. The CDR3 region has the DNA TGTGCCAGCAGCTCCCGCGCAGGAGACGTCGATGAGCAGTTCTTC.